This TCR beta chain was captured by sequencing in a study of T cell changes during pregnancy in multiple sclerosis. Profiling relied on immunoSEQ multiplex PCR, and the TCRdb table lists in-frame clones only, not all of them. Of 93,000 or so clones in the sample, more than 85% were seen once. Material: peripheral blood, obtained before pregnancy. This clonotype was obtained from a female donor with multiple sclerosis, enrolled in a pregnancy study.

CDR3 protein: CASSLERGLGYGYTF. The CDR3 bases are TGTGCCAGCAGCTTAGAGCGGGGGCTGGGCTATGGCTACACCTTC. The chain uses TRBV7-9 and TRBJ1-2; tentatively, D is TRBD1 (6 bases). The CDR3 has 15 residues. In germline, CDR1 is SEHNR, CDR2 FQNEAQ (reference sequence). Trimming cost V 1 base and J 4 bases, with 13 bases left between them.